The TCR beta chain under discussion was sequenced for a study of human T cells and chemical hapten exposure. Study in general: Throughout the approximately 25-week study, diphenylcyclopropenone was applied weekly to the patients' scalps.

V was pared by 2 bases and J by 1 base, with 4 bases of the junction left unmatched. Germline V CDR1 and CDR2: GTSNPN, SVGIG (reference sequence). The CDR3 is 15 residues long. TCRdb passed the RACE reads through MiXCR, listing each CDR3 protein once. This table has approximately 400,000 distinct CDR3 sequences, 4.8% appearing once. As to time point: patch test 1, 2 weeks after DPC sensitization. Treatment: therapeutic diphenylcyclopropenone sensitization with weekly scalp DPC. The rearrangement uses TRBV30 and TRBJ2-7; TRBD2 matches 11 bases. This TCR derives from a woman between 45 and 65 years old with alopecia areata. Some clones in this sample may be carry-over from other donors' samples. The specimen was whole blood, collected in connection with sensitization to the hapten diphenylcyclopropenone (DPC). CDR3 loop: CAWSPGLAASYEQYF. The CDR3 coding sequence is TGTGCCTGGAGTCCGGGACTAGCGGCTTCCTACGAGCAGTACTTC.